Listed below are T cell receptor beta chains from one sample, sequenced in a study of chemoradiotherapy in HPV16-positive cancers. TCRdb keeps only in-frame clones here, not all; method: immunoSEQ multiplex PCR. The sample lists 40,000 or so clones, roughly 77% occurring once. This material consisted of blood, taken from a patient who underwent chemoradiotherapy. The source of these receptors is a human donor with HPV-associated anogenital cancer. Both conserved end residues are part of each CDR3. D genes are given only for firm matches. The size field is filled for only some rows; it gives once, few, many or a size class.

d_call,clone_size,j_call,v_call,cdr3_nt,cdr3_aa
.,.,TRBJ2-5,TRBV5-1,TGCGCCAGCAAATTGGGTATCTTCCAAGAGACCCAGTACTTC,CASKLGIFQETQYF
.,.,TRBJ1-1,TRBV6-5,TGTGCCAGCAGCACAAGTGGGACCACTGAAGCTTTCTTT,CASSTSGTTEAFF
TRBD2,.,TRBJ2-7,TRBV5-1,TGCGCCAGCAGAGAGACTAGCGGGGGAGCCTACGAGCAGTACTTC,CASRETSGGAYEQYF
TRBD2,.,TRBJ2-5,TRBV7-2,TGTGCCAGCAGCCCCGGGACTAGGTACCAAGAGACCCAGTACTTC,CASSPGTRYQETQYF
.,.,TRBJ1-3,TRBV5-1,TGCGCCAGCGGTAGCATCGGGGGCGTAGGAAACACCATATATTTT,CASGSIGGVGNTIYF
TRBD1,.,TRBJ1-6,TRBV13,TGTGCCAGCAGCTTAGAAGGGGGCGCCGAAAATTCACCCCTCCACTTT,CASSLEGGAENSPLHF
.,.,TRBJ1-5,TRBV5-1,TGCGCCAGCAGCTTGGGGGGGGACCAGCCCCAGCATTTT,CASSLGGDQPQHF
TRBD1,.,TRBJ1-2,TRBV5-4,TGTGCCAGCAGCTTCGGGACAGGGGAACCTTCTTATGGCTACACCTTC,CASSFGTGEPSYGYTF
TRBD1,.,TRBJ1-4,TRBV19,TGTGCCAGTAGTATTTTTCCGGGACAGTTGAATGAAAAACTGTTTTTT,CASSIFPGQLNEKLFF
.,.,TRBJ1-3,TRBV15,TGTGCCACCAGCGGGTCGACAGTAAGCTCTGGAAACACCATATATTTT,CATSGSTVSSGNTIYF
.,.,TRBJ2-1,TRBV11-2,TGTGCCAGCAGCGAACTCGGGACCCCGAGAGAGCAGTTCTTC,CASSELGTPREQFF
TRBD1,.,TRBJ1-1,TRBV4-1,TGCGCCAGCAGCCAACAGGGGGTAAGGAGTGAAGCTTTCTTT,CASSQQGVRSEAFF
TRBD1,.,TRBJ1-1,TRBV7-9,TGTGCCAGCAGCTTCCGGGACAGGGATCCCCTGAACACTGAAGCTTTCTTT,CASSFRDRDPLNTEAFF
TRBD1,once,TRBJ2-6,TRBV29-1,TGCAGCGTCGGGACAGGGGGCTTTGGGGCCAACGTCCTGACTTTC,CSVGTGGFGANVLTF
.,.,TRBJ1-2,TRBV6-5,TGTGCCAGCAGTTACACCCCTTTCGGGGGGCGGTACACCTTC,CASSYTPFGGRYTF
.,.,TRBJ1-6,TRBV5-1,TGCGCCAGCAGCTTGGCCTCTGGGGCCCCTAATTCACCCCTCCACTTT,CASSLASGAPNSPLHF
.,.,TRBJ1-3,TRBV9,TGTGCCAGCAGCGTAGGGGCCAGATCGTTCTCTGGAAACACCATATATTTT,CASSVGARSFSGNTIYF
TRBD1,.,TRBJ2-7,TRBV7-2,TGTGCCAGCAGCCATACAGGGGTTTCCTACGAGCAGTACTTC,CASSHTGVSYEQYF
TRBD2,.,TRBJ2-7,TRBV27,TGTGCCAGCAGTTTTAGACTAGCGGGGGCCTACGAGCAGTACTTC,CASSFRLAGAYEQYF
.,few,TRBJ1-2,TRBV10-3,TGTGCCATCAGTGAGCCTGAGAGTTTGGGCTATGGCTACACCTTC,CAISEPESLGYGYTF
.,few,TRBJ2-1,TRBV7-9,TGTGCCAGCAGCCCTGGTCGGGGGACCCTCAATGAGCAGTTCTTC,CASSPGRGTLNEQFF
.,.,TRBJ1-1,TRBV7-9,TGTGCCAGCAGCTTAGTGATTCGGGGGTTCGAAGCTTTCTTT,CASSLVIRGFEAFF
.,.,TRBJ1-5,TRBV6-5,TGTGCCAGCCGGGGGGGGTGGGGACAGCCCCAGCATTTT,CASRGGWGQPQHF
.,.,TRBJ2-6,TRBV13,TGTGCCAGCAGCTTAGCCCGGTCAGGGTCTGGGGCCAACGTCCTGACTTTC,CASSLARSGSGANVLTF
TRBD2,once,TRBJ2-5,TRBV30,TGTGCCTGGAGCGACCCGGGACTAGCGCCGGTGGAGACCCAGTACTTC,CAWSDPGLAPVETQYF
.,.,TRBJ1-4,TRBV6-5,TGTGCCAGCACTTCGACGAGTAGGGAAAAACTGTTTTTT,CASTSTSREKLFF
.,.,TRBJ2-4,TRBV9,TGTGCCAGCAGCCCTTCTTATTTAGCCAAAAACATTCAGTACTTC,CASSPSYLAKNIQYF
.,.,TRBJ2-1,TRBV7-2,TGTGCCAGCAGCTTAGGGGGTGGTGAGCAGTTCTTC,CASSLGGGEQFF
.,.,TRBJ1-1,TRBV6-6,TGTGCCAGCACCCCGATGATGGGAACTGAAGCTTTCTTT,CASTPMMGTEAFF
TRBD1,few,TRBJ1-2,TRBV27,TGTGCCAGCGAGAAACCCTCCCCCCAGGGGGCACATGGCTACACCTTC,CASEKPSPQGAHGYTF
.,once,TRBJ2-6,TRBV7-2,TGTGCCAGCAGCGCCAGGGATAGGGGGGCCAACGTCCTGACTTTC,CASSARDRGANVLTF
.,.,TRBJ2-7,TRBV20-1,TGCAGTGCCCCCGTAGTTTACGAGCAGTACTTC,CSAPVVYEQYF
TRBD1,.,TRBJ1-2,TRBV27,TGTGCCAGCAGTTCCCCACAGGGGGGGAACTATGGCTACACCTTC,CASSSPQGGNYGYTF
.,once,TRBJ1-2,TRBV9,TGTGCCAGCAGCGTTGGAATCTCTAACTATGGCTACACCTTC,CASSVGISNYGYTF
.,.,TRBJ2-3,TRBV6-5,TGTGCCAGCAGTTACGGGGGTCCCCGGACAGATACGCAGTATTTT,CASSYGGPRTDTQYF
.,.,TRBJ1-3,TRBV27,TGTGCCAGCAGCTCTACCCCGCAGGGCTCTGGAAACACCATATATTTT,CASSSTPQGSGNTIYF
.,few,TRBJ2-3,TRBV4-1,TGCGCCAGCAGCCGAGTAGCAGACCGCACAGATACGCAGTATTTT,CASSRVADRTDTQYF
TRBD1,few,TRBJ2-5,TRBV2,TGTGCCAGCAGTGAAGACAGGGGGCACGAGACCCAGTACTTC,CASSEDRGHETQYF
.,once,TRBJ2-2,TRBV5-4,TGTGCCAGCAGCTTGGAACTTTTTGGGACCGGGGAGCTGTTTTTT,CASSLELFGTGELFF
TRBD1,.,TRBJ2-7,TRBV19,TGTGCCAGTGCTTCCGGGACAGCTCGCTACGAGCAGTACTTC,CASASGTARYEQYF
.,few,TRBJ2-7,TRBV19,TGTGCCAGTACCCCTAGGGCGTCCGGGGGCCACGAGCAGTACTTC,CASTPRASGGHEQYF